This TCR beta chain is drawn from a study of technical replicates of blood from a handful of donors. J gave up 5 bases and V 4 bases, and 5 bases lay outside the gene matches. Germline loops: CDR1 LNHDA, CDR2 SQIVND (reference sequence). There are 14 residues in the CDR3. Method: immunoSEQ multiplex PCR; TCRdb's copy keeps in-frame clones and lacks some. The sample includes more than 80,000 clones, 95% of them seen just once. This clonotype was sampled from a human donor in good health. The material sequenced was T cells isolated from PBMCs. The chain has TRBV19 and TRBJ2-5; TRBD2 aligns across 9 bases. This CDR3 is CASSSRAGGETQYF. CDR3 bases: TGTGCCAGTAGTAGTAGGGCGGGAGGGGAGACCCAGTACTTC.